This T cell receptor (beta chain) was identified during a study of blood T cell repertoires in COVID-19. The wider study: The origin of the acute and convalescent COVID-19 samples was the United States, Italy and Spain. Sources were T cells, B-cell-depleted T cells, or PBMCs; the material itself was cDNA or gDNA.

Using immunoSEQ multiplex PCR, the repertoire was profiled, and TCRdb retains in-frame clones only, with some absent. The repertoire consists of 100,000 or so clones, with 90% to 95% occurring once and the leading ten covering 17%. Germline lookup yields CDR1 LGHDT and CDR2 YNNKEL (reference sequence). The CDR3 contains 16 residues. Unmatched junction bases numbered 6, after V lost 4 bases and J lost 4 bases. A single count supports this clone. This chain connects TRBV3-1 (or the pseudogene TRBV3-2) to TRBJ2-3, with 12 bases matching TRBD2. Material for sequencing was peripheral blood. The receptor's source is a man aged 45-65 years with acute or convalescent COVID-19. CDR3 in amino acids: CASSPLAGGLSDTQYF. For the CDR3, the DNA is TGTGCCAGCAGCCCTCTAGCGGGGGGGCTCTCAGATACGCAGTATTTT.